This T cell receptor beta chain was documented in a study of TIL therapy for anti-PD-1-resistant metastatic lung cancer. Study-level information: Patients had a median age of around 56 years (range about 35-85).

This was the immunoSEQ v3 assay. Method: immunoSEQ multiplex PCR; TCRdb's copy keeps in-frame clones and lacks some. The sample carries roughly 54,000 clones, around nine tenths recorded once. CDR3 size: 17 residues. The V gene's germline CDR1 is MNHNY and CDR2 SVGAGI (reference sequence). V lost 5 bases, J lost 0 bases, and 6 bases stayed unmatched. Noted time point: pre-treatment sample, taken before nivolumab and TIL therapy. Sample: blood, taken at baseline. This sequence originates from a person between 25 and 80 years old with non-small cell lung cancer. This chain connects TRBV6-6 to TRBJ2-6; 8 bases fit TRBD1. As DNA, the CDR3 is TGTGCCAGCAGTCGACAGGGGCCGGCCTCTGGGGCCAACGTCCTGACTTTC. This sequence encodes CASSRQGPASGANVLTF.